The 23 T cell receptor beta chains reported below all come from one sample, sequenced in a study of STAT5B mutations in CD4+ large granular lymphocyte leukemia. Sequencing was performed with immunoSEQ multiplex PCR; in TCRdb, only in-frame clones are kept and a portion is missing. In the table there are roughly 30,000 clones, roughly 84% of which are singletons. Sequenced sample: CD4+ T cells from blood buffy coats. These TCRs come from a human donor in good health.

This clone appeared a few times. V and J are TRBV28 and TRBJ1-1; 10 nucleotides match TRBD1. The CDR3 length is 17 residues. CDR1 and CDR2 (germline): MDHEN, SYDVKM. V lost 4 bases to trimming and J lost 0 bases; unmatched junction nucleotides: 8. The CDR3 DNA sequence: TGTGCCAGCAGTTATACGACAGGGGGCGGGATGAACACTGAAGCTTTCTTT. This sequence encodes CASSYTTGGGMNTEAFF.

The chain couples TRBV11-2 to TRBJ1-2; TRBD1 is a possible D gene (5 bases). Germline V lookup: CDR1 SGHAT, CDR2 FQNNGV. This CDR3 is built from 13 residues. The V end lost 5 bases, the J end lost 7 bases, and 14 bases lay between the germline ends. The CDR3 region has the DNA TGTGCCAGCAGCGGGGGACCGCGGGCTGGCTACACCTTC. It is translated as CASSGGPRAGYTF.

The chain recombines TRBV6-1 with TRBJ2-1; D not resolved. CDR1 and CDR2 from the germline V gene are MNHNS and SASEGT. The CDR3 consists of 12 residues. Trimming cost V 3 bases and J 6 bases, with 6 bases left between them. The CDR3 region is CASSEFGNEQFF. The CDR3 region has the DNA TGTGCCAGCAGTGAGTTCGGCAATGAGCAGTTCTTC.

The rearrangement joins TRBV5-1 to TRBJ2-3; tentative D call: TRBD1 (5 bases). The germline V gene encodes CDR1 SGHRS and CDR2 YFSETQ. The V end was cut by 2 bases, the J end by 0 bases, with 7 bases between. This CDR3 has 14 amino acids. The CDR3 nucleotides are TGCGCCAGCAGCTTAAGACAGAGCACAGATACGCAGTATTTT. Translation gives CASSLRQSTDTQYF.

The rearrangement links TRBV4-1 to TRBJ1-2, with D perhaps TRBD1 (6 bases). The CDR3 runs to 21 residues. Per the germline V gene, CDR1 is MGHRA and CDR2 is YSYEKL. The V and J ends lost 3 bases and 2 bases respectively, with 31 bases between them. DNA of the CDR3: TGCGCCAGCAGCCACACTAACGCTGGTACAGGGACCATACAGGGAAACTATGGCTACACCTTC. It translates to CASSHTNAGTGTIQGNYGYTF.

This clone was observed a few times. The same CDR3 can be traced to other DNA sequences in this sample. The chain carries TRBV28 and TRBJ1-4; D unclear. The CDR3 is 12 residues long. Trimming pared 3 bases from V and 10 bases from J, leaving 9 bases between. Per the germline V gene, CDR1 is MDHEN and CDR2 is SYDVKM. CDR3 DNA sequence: TGTGCCAGCAGTTTGAGGACCGGAAAACTGTTTTTT. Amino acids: CASSLRTGKLFF.

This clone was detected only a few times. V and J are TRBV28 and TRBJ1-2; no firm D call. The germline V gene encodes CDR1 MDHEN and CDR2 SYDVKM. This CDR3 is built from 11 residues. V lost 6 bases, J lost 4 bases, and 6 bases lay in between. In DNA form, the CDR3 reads TGTGCCAGCAGAGAGGGCTATGGCTACACCTTC. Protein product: CASREGYGYTF.

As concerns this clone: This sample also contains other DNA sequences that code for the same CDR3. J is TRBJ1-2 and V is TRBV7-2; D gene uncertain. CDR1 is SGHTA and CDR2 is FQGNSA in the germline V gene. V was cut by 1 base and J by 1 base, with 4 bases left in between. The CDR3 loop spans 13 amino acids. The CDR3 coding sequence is TGTGCCAGCAGCTTAGACAATAACTATGGCTACACCTTC. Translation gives CASSLDNNYGYTF.

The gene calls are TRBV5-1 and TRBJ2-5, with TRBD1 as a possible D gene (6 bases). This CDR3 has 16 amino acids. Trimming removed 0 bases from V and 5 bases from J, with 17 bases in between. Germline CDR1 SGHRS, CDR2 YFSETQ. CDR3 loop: CASSLVFGQPMETQYF. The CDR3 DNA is TGCGCCAGCAGCTTGGTGTTTGGACAGCCAATGGAGACCCAGTACTTC. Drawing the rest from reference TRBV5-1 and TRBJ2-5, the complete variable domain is KAGVTQTPRYLIKTRGQQVTLSCSPISGHRSVSWYQQTPGQGLQFLFEYFSETQRNKGNFPGRFSGRQFSNSRSEMNVSTLELGDSALYLCASSLVFGQPMETQYFGPGTRLLVL.

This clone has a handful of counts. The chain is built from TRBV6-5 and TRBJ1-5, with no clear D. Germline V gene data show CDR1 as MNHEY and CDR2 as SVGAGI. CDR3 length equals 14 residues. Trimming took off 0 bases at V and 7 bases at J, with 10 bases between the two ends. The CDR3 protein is CASSYSKWNQPQHF. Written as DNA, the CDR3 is TGTGCCAGCAGTTACTCTAAGTGGAACCAGCCCCAGCATTTT.

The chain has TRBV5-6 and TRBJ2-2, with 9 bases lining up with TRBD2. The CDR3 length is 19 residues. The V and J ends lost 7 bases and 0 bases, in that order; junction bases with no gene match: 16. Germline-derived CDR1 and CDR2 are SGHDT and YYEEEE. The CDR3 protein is CASAPSASGGLSNTGELFF. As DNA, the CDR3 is TGTGCCAGCGCCCCATCGGCCAGCGGGGGGCTCTCGAACACCGGGGAGCTGTTTTTT.

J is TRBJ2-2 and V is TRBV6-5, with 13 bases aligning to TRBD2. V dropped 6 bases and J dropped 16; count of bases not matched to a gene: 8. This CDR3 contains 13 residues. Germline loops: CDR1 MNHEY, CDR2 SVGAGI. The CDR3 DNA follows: TGTGCCAGCAGACGGACTAGCGGGAGTACCTGGTTTTTT. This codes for CASRRTSGSTWFF.

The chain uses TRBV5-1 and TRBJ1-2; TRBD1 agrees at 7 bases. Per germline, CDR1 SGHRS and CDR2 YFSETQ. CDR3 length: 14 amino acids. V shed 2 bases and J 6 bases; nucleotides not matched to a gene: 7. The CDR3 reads CASSFRRTGDGYTF. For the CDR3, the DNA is TGCGCCAGCAGCTTCAGGAGGACAGGCGATGGCTACACCTTC.

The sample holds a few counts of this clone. The CDR3 coding sequence is TGTGCCAGCAGCCGGACAGGGATGGACACCGGGGAGCTGTTTTTT. This gives the protein CASSRTGMDTGELFF. This chain joins TRBV11-3 and TRBJ2-2, with 8 nucleotides matching TRBD1. The CDR3 is 15 amino acids. Trimming took 5 bases from V and 3 from J; bases not matched to a gene: 5. The V gene's germline CDR1 is SGHNT and CDR2 YENEEA.

The CDR3 here is CARSHQGPPATDTQYF. The CDR3 DNA reads as TGTGCCAGAAGCCACCAAGGACCCCCGGCAACAGATACGCAGTATTTT. The chain recombines TRBV5-3 with TRBJ2-3; no definite D call. TRBV5-3 belongs to the ORF category, with a function that is uncertain. V lost 4 bases to trimming and J lost 3 bases, with 18 bases between them. CDR3 length equals 16 residues.

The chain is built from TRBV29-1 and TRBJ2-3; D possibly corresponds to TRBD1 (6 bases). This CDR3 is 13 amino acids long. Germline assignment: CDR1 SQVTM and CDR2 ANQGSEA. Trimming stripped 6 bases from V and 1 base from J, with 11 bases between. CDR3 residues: CSVQQGGTDTQYF. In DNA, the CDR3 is TGCAGCGTCCAACAGGGTGGCACAGATACGCAGTATTTT.

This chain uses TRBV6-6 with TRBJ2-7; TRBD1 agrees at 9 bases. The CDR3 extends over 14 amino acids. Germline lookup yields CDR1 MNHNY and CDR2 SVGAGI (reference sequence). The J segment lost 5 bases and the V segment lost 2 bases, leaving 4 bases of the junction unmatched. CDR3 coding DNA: TGTGCCAGCAGTTACGCCGGGACAGGGAACGAGCAGTACTTC. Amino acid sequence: CASSYAGTGNEQYF.

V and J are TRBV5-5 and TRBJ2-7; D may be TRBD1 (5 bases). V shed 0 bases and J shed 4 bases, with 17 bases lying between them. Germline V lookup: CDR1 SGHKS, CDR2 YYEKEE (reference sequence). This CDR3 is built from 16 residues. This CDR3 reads CASSLGQTASGYEQYV. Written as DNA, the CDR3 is TGTGCCAGCAGCTTGGGGCAGACAGCCTCGGGTTACGAGCAGTACGTC.

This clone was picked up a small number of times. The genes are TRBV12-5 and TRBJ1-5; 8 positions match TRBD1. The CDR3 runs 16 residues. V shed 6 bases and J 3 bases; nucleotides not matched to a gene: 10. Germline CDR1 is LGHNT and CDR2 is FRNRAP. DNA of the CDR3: TGTGCTAGTGGGACGGGACCGGGACAGGCCAATCAGCCCCAGCATTTT. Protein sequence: CASGTGPGQANQPQHF. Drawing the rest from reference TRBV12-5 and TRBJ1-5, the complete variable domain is DARVTQTPRHKVTEMGQEVTMRCQPILGHNTVFWYRQTMMQGLELLAYFRNRAPLDDSGMPKDRFSAEMPDATLATLKIQPSEPRDSAVYFCASGTGPGQANQPQHFGDGTRLSIL.

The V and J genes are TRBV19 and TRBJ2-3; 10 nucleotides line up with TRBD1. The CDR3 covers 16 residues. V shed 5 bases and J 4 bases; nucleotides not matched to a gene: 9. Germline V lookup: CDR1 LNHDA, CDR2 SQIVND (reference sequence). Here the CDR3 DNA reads TGTGCCAGTAGTCGAAGACAGGGGGCGTATCCAGATACGCAGTATTTT. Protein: CASSRRQGAYPDTQYF.

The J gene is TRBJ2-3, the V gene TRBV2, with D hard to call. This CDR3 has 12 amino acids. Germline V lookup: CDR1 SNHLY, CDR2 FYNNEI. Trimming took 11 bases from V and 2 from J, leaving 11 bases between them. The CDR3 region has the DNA TGTGCCGGTGCGAGAATCACAGATACGCAGTATTTT. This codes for CAGARITDTQYF.

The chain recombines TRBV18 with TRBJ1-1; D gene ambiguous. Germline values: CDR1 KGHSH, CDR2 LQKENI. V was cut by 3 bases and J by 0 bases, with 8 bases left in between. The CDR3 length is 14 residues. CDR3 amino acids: CASSPGTMNTEAFF. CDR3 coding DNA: TGTGCCAGCTCACCCGGAACGATGAACACTGAAGCTTTCTTT. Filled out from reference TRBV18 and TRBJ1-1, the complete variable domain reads NAGVMQNPRHLVRRRGQEARLRCSPMKGHSHVYWYRQLPEEGLKFMVYLQKENIIDESGMPKERFSAEFPKEGPSILRIQQVVRGDSAAYFCASSPGTMNTEAFFGQGTRLTVV.

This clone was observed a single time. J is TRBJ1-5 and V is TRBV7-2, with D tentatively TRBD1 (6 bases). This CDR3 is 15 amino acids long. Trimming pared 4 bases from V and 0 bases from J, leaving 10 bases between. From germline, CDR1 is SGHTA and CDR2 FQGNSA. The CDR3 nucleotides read TGTGCCAGCAGCTCAGGGGACTATAGCAATCAGCCCCAGCATTTT. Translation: CASSSGDYSNQPQHF.